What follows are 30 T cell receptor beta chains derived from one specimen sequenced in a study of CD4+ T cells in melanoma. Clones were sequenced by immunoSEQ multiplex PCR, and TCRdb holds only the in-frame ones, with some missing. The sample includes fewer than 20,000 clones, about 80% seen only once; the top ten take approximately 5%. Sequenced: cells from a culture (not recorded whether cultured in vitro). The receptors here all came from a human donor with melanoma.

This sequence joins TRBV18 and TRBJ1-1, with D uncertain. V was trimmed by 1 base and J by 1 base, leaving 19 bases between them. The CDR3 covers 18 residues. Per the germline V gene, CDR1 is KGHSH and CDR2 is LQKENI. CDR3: CASSPLILGSSENTEAFF. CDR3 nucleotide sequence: TGTGCCAGCTCACCACTCATTTTGGGGAGCAGCGAGAACACTGAAGCTTTCTTT.

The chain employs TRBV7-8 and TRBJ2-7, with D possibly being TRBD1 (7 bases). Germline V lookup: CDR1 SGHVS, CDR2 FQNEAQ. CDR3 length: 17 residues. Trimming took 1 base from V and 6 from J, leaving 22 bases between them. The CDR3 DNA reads TGTGCCAGCAGCTTAGGAGGGGGCAGGGTCGGGGGATCCGAGCAGTACTTC. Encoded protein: CASSLGGGRVGGSEQYF.

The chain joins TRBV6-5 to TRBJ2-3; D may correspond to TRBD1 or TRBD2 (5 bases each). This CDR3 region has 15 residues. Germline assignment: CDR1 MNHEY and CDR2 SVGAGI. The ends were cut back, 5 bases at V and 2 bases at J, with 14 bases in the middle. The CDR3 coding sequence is TGTGCCAGCAGTAGGGGAGATTTCCCCACAGATACGCAGTATTTT. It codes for CASSRGDFPTDTQYF.

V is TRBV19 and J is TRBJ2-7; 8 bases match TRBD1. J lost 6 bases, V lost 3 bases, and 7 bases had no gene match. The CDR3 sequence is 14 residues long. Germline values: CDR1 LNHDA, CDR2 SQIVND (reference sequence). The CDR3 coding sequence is TGTGCCAGTAGTATGGAACAGGGGGTAGGCGAGCAGTACTTC. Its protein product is CASSMEQGVGEQYF.

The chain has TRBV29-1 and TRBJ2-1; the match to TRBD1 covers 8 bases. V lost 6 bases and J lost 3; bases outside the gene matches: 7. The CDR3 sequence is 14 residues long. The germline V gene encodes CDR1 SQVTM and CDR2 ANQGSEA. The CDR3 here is CSVLDRGDYNEQFF. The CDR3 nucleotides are TGCAGCGTCTTAGACAGGGGAGACTACAATGAGCAGTTCTTC.

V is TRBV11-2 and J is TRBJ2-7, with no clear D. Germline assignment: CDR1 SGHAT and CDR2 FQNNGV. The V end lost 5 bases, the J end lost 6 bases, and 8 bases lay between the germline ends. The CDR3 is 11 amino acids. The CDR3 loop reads CASSSHFEQYF. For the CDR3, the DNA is TGTGCCAGCAGCAGTCACTTCGAGCAGTACTTC. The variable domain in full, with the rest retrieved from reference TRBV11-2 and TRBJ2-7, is EAGVAQSPRYKIIEKRQSVAFWCNPISGHATLYWYQQILGQGPKLLIQFQNNGVVDDSQLPKDRFSAERLKGVDSTLKIQPAKLEDSAVYLCASSSHFEQYFGPGTRLTVT.

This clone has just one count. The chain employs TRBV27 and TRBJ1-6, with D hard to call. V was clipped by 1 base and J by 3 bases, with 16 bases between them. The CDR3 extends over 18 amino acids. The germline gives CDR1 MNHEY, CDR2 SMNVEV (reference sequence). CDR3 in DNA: TGTGCCAGCAGTTTATGGCGGGCCCAAGGAGTCTATAATTCACCCCTCCACTTT. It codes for CASSLWRAQGVYNSPLHF.

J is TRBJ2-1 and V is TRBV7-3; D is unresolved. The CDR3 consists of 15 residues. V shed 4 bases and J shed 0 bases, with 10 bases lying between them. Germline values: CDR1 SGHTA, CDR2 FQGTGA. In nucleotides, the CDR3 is TGTGCCAGCAGCTCGGCTCTGAGCTCCTACAATGAGCAGTTCTTC. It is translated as CASSSALSSYNEQFF.

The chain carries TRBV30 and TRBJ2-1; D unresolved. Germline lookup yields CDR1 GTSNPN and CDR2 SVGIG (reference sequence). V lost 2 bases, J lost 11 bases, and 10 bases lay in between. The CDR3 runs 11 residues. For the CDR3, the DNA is TGTGCCTGGAGTAGACACCATCAGCAGTTCTTC. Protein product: CAWSRHHQQFF.

In nucleotides, the CDR3 is TGCGCCAGCAGCCAAGATCGGACCCAGCCTTTCTACGAGCAGTACTTC. This gives the protein CASSQDRTQPFYEQYF. The chain couples TRBV4-1 to TRBJ2-7; no clear D gene. In germline, CDR1 is MGHRA, CDR2 YSYEKL. The CDR3 has 16 residues. Trimming cost V 0 bases and J 3 bases, with 15 bases left between them.

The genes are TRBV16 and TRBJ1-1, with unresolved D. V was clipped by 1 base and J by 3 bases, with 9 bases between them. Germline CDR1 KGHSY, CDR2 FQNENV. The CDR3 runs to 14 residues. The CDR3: CASSQYSGYTEAFF. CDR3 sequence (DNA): TGTGCCAGCAGCCAATATTCAGGATACACTGAAGCTTTCTTT. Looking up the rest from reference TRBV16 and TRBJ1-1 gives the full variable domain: GEEVAQTPKHLVRGEGQKAKLYCAPIKGHSYVFWYQQVLKNEFKFLISFQNENVFDETGMPKERFSAKCLPNSPCSLEIQATKLEDSAVYFCASSQYSGYTEAFFGQGTRLTVV.

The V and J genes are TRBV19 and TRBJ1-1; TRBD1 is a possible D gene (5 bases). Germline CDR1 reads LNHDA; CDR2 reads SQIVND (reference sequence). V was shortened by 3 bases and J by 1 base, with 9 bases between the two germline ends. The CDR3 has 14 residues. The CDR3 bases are TGTGCCAGTAGTATTATAGGGGAGAACACTGAAGCTTTCTTT. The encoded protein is CASSIIGENTEAFF.

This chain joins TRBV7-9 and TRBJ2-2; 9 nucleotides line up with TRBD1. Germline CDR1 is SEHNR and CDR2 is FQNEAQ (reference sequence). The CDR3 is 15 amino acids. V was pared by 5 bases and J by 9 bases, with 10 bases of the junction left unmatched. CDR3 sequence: CASSRPGQGLWELFF. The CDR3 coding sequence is TGTGCCAGCAGCCGACCGGGACAGGGCCTATGGGAGCTGTTTTTT.

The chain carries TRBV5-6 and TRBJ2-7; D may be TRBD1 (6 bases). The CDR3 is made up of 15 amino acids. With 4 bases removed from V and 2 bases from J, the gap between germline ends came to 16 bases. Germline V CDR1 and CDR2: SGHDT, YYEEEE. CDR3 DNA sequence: TGTGCCAGCAGCCGGGGACGGTCAGGGGCCTACGAGCAGTACTTC. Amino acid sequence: CASSRGRSGAYEQYF.

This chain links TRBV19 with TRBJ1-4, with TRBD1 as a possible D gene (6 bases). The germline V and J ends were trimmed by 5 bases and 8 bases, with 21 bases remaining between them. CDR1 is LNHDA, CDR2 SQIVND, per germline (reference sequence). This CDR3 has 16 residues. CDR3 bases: TGTGCCAGTAGTCGGCCGGGGACACCAGCTGGAGAAAAACTGTTTTTT. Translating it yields CASSRPGTPAGEKLFF.

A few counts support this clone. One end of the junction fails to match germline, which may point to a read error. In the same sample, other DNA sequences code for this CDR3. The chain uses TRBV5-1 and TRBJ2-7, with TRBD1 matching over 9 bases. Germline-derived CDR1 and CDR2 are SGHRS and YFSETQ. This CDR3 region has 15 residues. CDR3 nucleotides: TGTGCCAGCAGCTTGGTCGGGACAGGGTCCTACGAGCAGTACTTC. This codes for CASSLVGTGSYEQYF.

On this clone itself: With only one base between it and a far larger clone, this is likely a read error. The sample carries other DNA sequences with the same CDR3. The CDR3 loop reads CASSQHAGGAYGYTF. In nucleotides, the CDR3 is TGTGCCAGCAGCCAACACGCAGGGGGCGCCTATGGCTACACCTTC. The rearrangement joins TRBV5-4 to TRBJ1-2; the match to TRBD1 covers 8 bases. The CDR3 contains 15 residues. V lost 4 bases and J lost 4; bases outside the gene matches: 9. Germline V CDR1 and CDR2: SGHNT, YYREEE (reference sequence).

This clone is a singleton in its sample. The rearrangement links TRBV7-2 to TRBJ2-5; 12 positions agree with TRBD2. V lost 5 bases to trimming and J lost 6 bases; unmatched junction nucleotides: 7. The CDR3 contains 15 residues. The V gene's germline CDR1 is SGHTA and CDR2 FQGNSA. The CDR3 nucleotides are TGTGCCAGCAGCGCCCTAGCGGGGGGGCTGAAGACCCAGTACTTC. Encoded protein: CASSALAGGLKTQYF.

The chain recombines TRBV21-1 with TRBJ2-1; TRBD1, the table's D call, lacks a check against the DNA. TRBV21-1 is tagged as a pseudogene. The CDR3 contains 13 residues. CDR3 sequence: CASSKVGVHEQFF. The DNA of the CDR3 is TGTGCCAGCAGCAAAGTAGGGGTGCATGAGCAGTTCTTC.

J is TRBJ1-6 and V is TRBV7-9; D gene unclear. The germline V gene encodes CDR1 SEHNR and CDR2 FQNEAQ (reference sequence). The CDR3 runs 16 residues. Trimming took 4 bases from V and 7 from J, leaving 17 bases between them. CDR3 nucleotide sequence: TGTGCCAGCAGCTCTTTGCGAGGTGGGCGGAATTCACCCCTCCACTTT. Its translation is CASSSLRGGRNSPLHF.

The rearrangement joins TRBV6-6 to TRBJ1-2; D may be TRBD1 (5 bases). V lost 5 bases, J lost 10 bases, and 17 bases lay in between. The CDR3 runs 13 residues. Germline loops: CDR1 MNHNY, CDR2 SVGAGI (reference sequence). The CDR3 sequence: CASSRVGGGIYTF. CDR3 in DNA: TGTGCCAGCAGTCGAGTCGGCGGGGGGATCTACACCTTC.

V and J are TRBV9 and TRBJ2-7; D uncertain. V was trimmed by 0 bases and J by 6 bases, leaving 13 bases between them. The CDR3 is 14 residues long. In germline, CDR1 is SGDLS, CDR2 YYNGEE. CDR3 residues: CASSVGMGAREQYF. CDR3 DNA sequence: TGTGCCAGCAGCGTAGGTATGGGCGCTCGCGAGCAGTACTTC.

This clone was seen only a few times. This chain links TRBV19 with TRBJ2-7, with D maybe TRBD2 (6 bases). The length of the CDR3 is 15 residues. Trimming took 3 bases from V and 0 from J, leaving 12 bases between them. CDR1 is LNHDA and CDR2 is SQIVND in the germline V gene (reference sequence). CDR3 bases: TGTGCCAGTAGTATTAGCGGTTACCGCTCCTACGAGCAGTACTTC. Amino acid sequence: CASSISGYRSYEQYF.

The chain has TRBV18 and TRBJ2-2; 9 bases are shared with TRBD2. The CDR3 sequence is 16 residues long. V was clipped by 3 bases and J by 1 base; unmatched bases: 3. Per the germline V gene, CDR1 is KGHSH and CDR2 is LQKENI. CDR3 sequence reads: CASSPSGGLNTGELFF. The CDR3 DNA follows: TGTGCCAGCTCACCTAGCGGGGGCCTGAACACCGGGGAGCTGTTTTTT.

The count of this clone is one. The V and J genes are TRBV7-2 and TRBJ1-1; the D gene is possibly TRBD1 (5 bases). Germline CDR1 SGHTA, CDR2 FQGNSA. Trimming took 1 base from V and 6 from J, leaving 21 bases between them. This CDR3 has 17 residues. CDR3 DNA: TGTGCCAGCAGCTTAGTGGTGGTGTCAGGGAGGGCAGCTGAAGCTTTCTTT. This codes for CASSLVVVSGRAAEAFF.

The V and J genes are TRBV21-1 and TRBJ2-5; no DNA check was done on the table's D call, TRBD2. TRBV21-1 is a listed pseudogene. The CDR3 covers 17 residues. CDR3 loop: CASSKGDFQRVEETQYF. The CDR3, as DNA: TGTGCCAGCAGCAAAGGGGACTTCCAAAGGGTGGAAGAGACCCAGTACTTC.

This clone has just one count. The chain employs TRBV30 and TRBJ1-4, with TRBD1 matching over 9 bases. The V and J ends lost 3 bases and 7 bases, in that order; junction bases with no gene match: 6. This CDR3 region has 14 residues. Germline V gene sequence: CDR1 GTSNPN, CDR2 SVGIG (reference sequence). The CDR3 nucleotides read TGTGCCTGGAGGGCCGGGACAGGGACTGAAAAACTGTTTTTT. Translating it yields CAWRAGTGTEKLFF.

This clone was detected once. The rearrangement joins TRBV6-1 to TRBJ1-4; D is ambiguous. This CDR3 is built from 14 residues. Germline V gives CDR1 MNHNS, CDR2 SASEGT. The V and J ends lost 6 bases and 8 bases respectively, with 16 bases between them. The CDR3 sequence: CASRDRGFREKLFF. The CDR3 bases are TGTGCCAGCAGGGACCGCGGATTTAGGGAAAAACTGTTTTTT.

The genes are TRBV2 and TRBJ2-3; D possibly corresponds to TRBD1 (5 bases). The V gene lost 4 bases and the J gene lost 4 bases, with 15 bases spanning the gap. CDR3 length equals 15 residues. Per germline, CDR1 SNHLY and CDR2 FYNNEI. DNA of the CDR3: TGTGCCAGCAGTGGGGGCACCCGAGTGGCAGATACGCAGTATTTT. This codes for CASSGGTRVADTQYF. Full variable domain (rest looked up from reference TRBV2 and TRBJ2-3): EPEVTQTPSHQVTQMGQEVILRCVPISNHLYFYWYRQILGQKVEFLVSFYNNEISEKSEIFDDQFSVERPDGSNFTLKIRSTKLEDSAMYFCASSGGTRVADTQYFGPGTRLTVL.

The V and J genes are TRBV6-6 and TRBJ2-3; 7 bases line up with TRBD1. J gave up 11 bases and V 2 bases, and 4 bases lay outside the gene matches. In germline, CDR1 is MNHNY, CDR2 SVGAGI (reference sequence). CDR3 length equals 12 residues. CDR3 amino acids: CASSYGTEKQYF. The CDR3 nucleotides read TGTGCCAGCAGTTACGGGACAGAAAAGCAGTATTTT.